A selection of T cell receptor beta chains follows, all from one sample in a study of T cells in tuberculosis. This table comes from immunoSEQ multiplex PCR, and its TCRdb copy is limited to in-frame clones, with some not included. The repertoire consists of roughly 28,000 clones, with around 87% occurring once and the leading ten covering approximately 5.9%. Sequencing was done on a sample of PBMCs. All receptors come from a donor aged 10 to 29 with latent tuberculosis or without tuberculosis infection. CDR3s include the opening cysteine and the closing phenylalanine or tryptophan. A D gene is named only where the DNA matches it firmly.

d_call v_call cdr3_aa
TRBD1 TRBV5-6 CATLDRGNTGELFF
TRBD2 TRBV29-1 CSVDLPGLAFNEQFF
TRBD1 TRBV27 CASSLTGGGCGNQPQHF
. TRBV7-3 CASSLQQGIGGEQFF
. TRBV25-1 CASSEGGKETQYF
TRBD1 TRBV27 CASSLRGDRADYEQYF
. TRBV4-3 CASSQDFGNYEQYF
. TRBV5-1 CASSEREDGYTF
TRBD1 TRBV5-1 CASAPTGQAFSYEQYF
. TRBV7-9 CATLTGGIENTEAFF
. TRBV19 CASSIAGETQYF
TRBD2 TRBV5-6 CASSGLAGGQRETQYF
. TRBV6-5 CASFGSGKSLAFF
TRBD2 TRBV2 CASRLAGIEQFF
. TRBV19 CASSIGARGPTRVKTEAFF
. TRBV5-6 CASSWASDNEQFF
. TRBV5-4 CASSSGGVDTEAFF
. TRBV5-1 CASSLRVSYEQYF
TRBD1 TRBV28 CASSPTGTGEEGNYGYTF
. TRBV29-1 CSVLDTLNTEAFF
TRBD1 TRBV2 CASGDRGQIGEKLFF
. TRBV14 CASNAGQLNSPLHF
. TRBV6-5 CASVDGVAYGYTF
. TRBV6-6 CASSRGNTEAFF
. TRBV27 CASSLRGGRETQYF
. TRBV18 CASSMEGRQPQHF
TRBD2 TRBV7-9 CASSERLARADTQYF
TRBD2 TRBV4-1 CASIKDGGETQYF
. TRBV2 CASRLAGTGAEAFF
TRBD1 TRBV15 CATSSSGQVDYTF
TRBD1 TRBV2 CASSKQGATEAFF
. TRBV6-6 CAAAEGKLFF
. TRBV7-9 CASTQGRGRTYEQYF
. TRBV5-6 CASSSSHNEQFF
. TRBV13 CASSPRQIPYGYTF
. TRBV6-5 CASSYGQGNEKLFF
. TRBV13 CASSSTGKVCNQPQHF
. TRBV7-6 CASSLEARAPSHYGYTF
TRBD1 TRBV5-1 CASSLGGGDRRASEQFF
TRBD2 TRBV7-9 CASSRTSGGGSSNEQFF
TRBD2 TRBV10-2 CASTRTSGTDTQYF
. TRBV14 CASSQDIRGGSSYEQYF
TRBD2 TRBV28 CASSLASSGLNEQFF
TRBD1 TRBV9 CASSDTGTEFHTEAFF
TRBD2 TRBV10-3 CAISEGASGGREQFF
TRBD2 TRBV27 CASSISGDGYNEQFF
. TRBV6-5 CASSYSNRVNTEAFF
. TRBV5-1 CASRWRGPHLNEQFF
. TRBV29-1 CSVRTSPSANYGYTF
TRBD2 TRBV5-1 CASSWELAGGQDTQYF
. TRBV5-1 CASSLRSTLETQYF
TRBD1 TRBV29-1 CSADRGRETQYF
. TRBV6-1 CASSDLRQERGAFF
TRBD2 TRBV5-1 CASSLALAESTDTQYF
TRBD1 TRBV13 CASSYDRGLNYGYTF
. TRBV10-1 CAGPGPPSTDTQYF
. TRBV4-1 CASSQMGSWDTGELFF